In this sample, the clone carrying this TCR beta chain turned up a few times. Its specificity is not known. CDR3 size: 15 residues. CDR1 and CDR2 (germline): MNHNS, SASEGT. The data belong to a study of shared clonotypes between healthy human individuals. Findings of the study overall: It was expected that sequencing depth would affect clonotype sharing among donors.

The method was immunoSEQ multiplex PCR; TCRdb's version includes in-frame clones alone and lacks a portion of them. Among more than 400,000 clones, about 84% were seen once, and the ten largest hold roughly 13%. The chain recombines TRBV6-1 with TRBJ2-5, with 9 bases fitting TRBD2. TRBJ2-7 explains the end of the DNA better; the J call may be wrong. This sequence originates from a woman in her thirties or forties in good health. Some clones in this sample may be carry-over from other donors' samples. The sequenced material came from PBMCs. For the CDR3, the DNA is TGTGCCAGCAGGGTGACTAGCGGCTACTCCTACGAGCAGTACTTC. It yields the protein CASRVTSGYSYEQYF.